This T cell receptor (beta chain) was found in a study of T cells in Graves' hyperthyroidism and ophthalmopathy. This clonotype appeared many times. Its antigen is unknown. Overall study results and limits: Most expanded thyroid clonotypes above 0.001 also appeared in blood. Model predictions of ophthalmopathy came a median about six months before onset.

Using around 10 ml of fresh peripheral blood, PBMCs were prepared. Researchers amplified the TCR beta CDR3 regions from RNA transcripts. During a first-round RT-PCR of the TCR CDR3, the HTBI primer set was used. TCRdb re-called the multiplex PCR reads with MiXCR, one entry per CDR3 protein. The sample includes 300,000 to 350,000 distinct CDR3 sequences, around 23% of them seen just once. The material sequenced was blood. The origin of this receptor is a woman between 45 and 60 years old with Graves' hyperthyroidism.

CDR3 nucleotides: TGTGCCAGCAGTGATGGCGGAGGGTCCAGCAATCAGCCCCAGCATTTT. Translating gives CASSDGGGSSNQPQHF. V and J are TRBV2 and TRBJ1-5, with D hard to call. This CDR3 has 16 residues. Germline V lookup: CDR1 SNHLY, CDR2 FYNNEI. Trimming cost V 3 bases and J 1 base, with 13 bases left between them.